This is a list of T cell receptor beta chains from one sample in a study of beta chain features in type 1 diabetes. Sequencing was performed with immunoSEQ multiplex PCR; in TCRdb, only in-frame clones are kept and a portion is missing. The sample consists of about 40,000 clones, 45% to 50% of them appearing once. The specimen was central memory CD4+ T cells from blood. The receptors were sampled from a woman younger than 30 in good health. CDR3s include the opening cysteine and the closing phenylalanine or tryptophan. D genes are given only for firm matches. Clone size is stated in some rows and not others, as once, few, many or a class when expanded.

d_gene,j_gene,abundance,v_gene,CDR3aa,CDR3nt
TRBD2,TRBJ2-1,.,TRBV7-7,CASSPSSGSDEQFF,TGTGCCAGCAGCCCGTCTAGCGGGAGCGACGAGCAGTTCTTC
TRBD2,TRBJ2-3,.,TRBV5-4,CASRILAGEADTQYF,TGTGCCAGCCGGATACTAGCGGGGGAGGCAGATACGCAGTATTTT
TRBD2,TRBJ2-5,few,TRBV30,CAWSGGHQETQYF,TGTGCCTGGTCGGGAGGTCACCAAGAGACCCAGTACTTC
TRBD2,TRBJ2-1,.,TRBV7-9,CASNPGLAGGNEQFF,TGTGCCAGCAACCCCGGGCTAGCGGGAGGCAATGAGCAGTTCTTC
TRBD2,TRBJ2-3,.,TRBV15,CATSSSGGSTDTQYF,TGTGCCACCAGCAGTAGCGGGGGAAGCACAGATACGCAGTATTTT
TRBD1,TRBJ2-3,.,TRBV19,CASTATGSTDTQYF,TGTGCCAGTACCGCGACAGGGAGCACAGATACGCAGTATTTT
.,TRBJ1-2,.,TRBV2,CASSELGILYGYTF,TGTGCCAGCAGTGAATTGGGCATTCTCTATGGCTACACCTTC
.,TRBJ1-4,.,TRBV6-9,CASSYSPEQGGKLFF,TGTGCCAGCAGTTATTCCCCGGAACAGGGTGGAAAACTGTTTTTT
TRBD1,TRBJ1-1,.,TRBV6-5,CASSKQGRDTEAFF,TGTGCCAGCAGTAAACAGGGGCGCGACACTGAAGCTTTCTTT
TRBD2,TRBJ2-1,.,TRBV5-1,CASSLRTSGSVYNEQFF,TGCGCCAGCAGCCTCCGGACTAGCGGGAGTGTCTACAATGAGCAGTTCTTC
TRBD1,TRBJ1-6,few,TRBV7-6,CASSQRAQGSGSPLHF,TGTGCCAGCAGCCAACGAGCACAGGGGTCTGGATCACCCCTCCACTTT
.,TRBJ2-5,.,TRBV7-2,CASSLARTETQYF,TGTGCCAGCAGCTTAGCGCGAACGGAGACCCAGTACTTC
.,TRBJ2-7,.,TRBV5-8,CASSLDRSLGQYF,TGTGCCAGCAGCTTGGACAGGTCGTTGGGGCAGTACTTC
.,TRBJ1-1,.,TRBV28,CASSLAGADAFF,TGTGCCAGCAGTTTGGCAGGGGCGGACGCTTTCTTT
.,TRBJ1-1,.,TRBV29-1,CSGARNTEAFF,TGCAGCGGGGCGCGGAACACTGAAGCTTTCTTT
TRBD1,TRBJ2-7,.,TRBV11-2,CASSSSRDRAEQYF,TGTGCCAGCAGCTCAAGCCGGGACAGGGCCGAGCAGTACTTC
.,TRBJ1-1,.,TRBV15,CATSRGVTGSATEAFF,TGTGCCACCAGCAGAGGGGTCACAGGGTCGGCCACTGAAGCTTTCTTT
.,TRBJ2-5,.,TRBV6-6,CASTNQETQYF,TGTGCCAGTACAAACCAAGAGACCCAGTACTTC
TRBD1,TRBJ1-5,few,TRBV6-1,CATRGPGGYQPQHF,TGTGCCACTAGGGGGCCCGGTGGTTATCAGCCCCAGCATTTT
.,TRBJ2-5,.,TRBV30,CAWQNDLQETQYF,TGTGCCTGGCAGAATGATCTGCAAGAGACCCAGTACTTC
TRBD1,TRBJ1-5,.,TRBV12-5,CASGPGQGGRDQPQHF,TGTGCTAGTGGTCCCGGACAGGGAGGCAGGGATCAGCCCCAGCATTTT
.,TRBJ1-2,.,TRBV5-4,CASSSRDSRWGYTF,TGTGCCAGCAGCTCCCGGGACTCCCGGTGGGGCTACACCTTC
TRBD2,TRBJ2-5,few,TRBV7-2,CASSLAAGGPEETQYF,TGTGCCAGCAGCTTGGCAGCGGGGGGGCCGGAAGAGACCCAGTACTTC
.,TRBJ1-1,few,TRBV30,CACIPQDNTEAFF,TGTGCCTGTATACCACAGGATAACACTGAAGCTTTCTTT